The T cell receptor (beta chain) described here comes from a study of blood T cells in healthy people across ages (dated by TCRdb to about 2015). With respect to the entire study: In model experiments, template switching captured about one uniquely barcoded TCR beta cDNA molecule for every two T cells. Using the same blood draw, the study looked at two additional independent replicas of 1 million unique cDNA reads for two donors, one aged 18 to 30 and the other aged 80 or older. The donors were split into four age groups: young (average around 15 years), middle-aged (nearly 40), aged (about 56) and long-lived (over 80). To avoid experimental bias, donors of different ages were randomly spread across the sequencing lanes. Using deep sequencing normalized with unique cDNA molecular identifiers, the study measured how TCR beta repertoire diversity changes with age.

The protocol used for the library was 5' RACE. Sequencing relied on an Illumina HiSeq 2500. A second roughly 6 to 12 cycle PCR used a sample-barcoded 5' primer and a J-beta primer mix. Each TCR beta cDNA molecule received a unique molecular identifier from a template-switch 5' adaptor carrying 12 random nucleotides. Each sample yielded at least 3 million CDR3-containing paired-end reads. First-strand cDNA was synthesized from all RNA with the Mint cDNA synthesis kit, primed by a TRBC-specific oligonucleotide. Following uracil-DNA glycosylase treatment, a first 18-cycle PCR with universal primers M1SS and BC2_uni_R was performed on all cDNA. Per the source publication's procedure: For normalization, 1 million high-quality reads were randomly selected from each sample, with every read carrying a distinct molecular identifier. Reads sharing molecular identifiers were discarded rather than binned into consensus sequences. MiTCR, run with a Q25 quality threshold and the strictest error-elimination algorithm, handled CDR3 identification, clonotype clustering and error correction. A nonparametric unseen species model with Euler transformation was used to estimate a lower bound on total TCR beta diversity. TCRdb's own reprocessing of the public reads used fastp at Q25 and MiXCR and kept productive beta chains. Rows merge per CDR3 protein into single entries with the most common DNA and genes. TCRdb assigned the V and J calls; the authors' analysis was not used. The sample data list over a million distinct CDR3 sequences, and 35% to 50% of these were observed just once. Of the sample, approximately 20% is held by the ten largest clones.

As concerns this clonotype: Its antigen has not been determined. Its ends do not fully match the called genes, so a read error is possible.

Systemically healthy Caucasian individuals from Russia, over 30 in total and aged about 6 to 100 years, were included as donors. Ten milliliters of peripheral blood were drawn from each donor into EDTA-treated Vacutainer tubes. Ficoll-Paque density-gradient centrifugation was used to isolate PBMCs, with at least 6 million per sample. Trizol reagent was used to extract total RNA from PBMCs, with at least 5 micrograms per sample. For every donor, flow cytometry on a PBMC aliquot measured the percentage of naive CD45RAhigh/CD27high T cells. Points the paper makes about the study in general: Bulk unsorted PBMC profiling prevented conclusive comparison of naive and antigen-experienced compartments. Observed TCR beta diversity per million T cells fell roughly linearly with age, and a significant reduction was already apparent by age about 43. Observed TCR beta diversity correlated strongly with the percentage of naive T cells measured by flow cytometry. Total diversity estimates from one million sequenced T cells were considered lower bounds and underestimates. Compared with the aged group, the long-lived group had more naive CD4+ T cells, fewer expanded clones and increased TCR diversity, suggesting age selection. The CMV infection status of donors was not known, potentially confounding age-related changes in expanded clonotypes.

The CDR3 covers 15 residues, taking in both the cysteine and the phenylalanine. Only CDR3 DNA is held: 45 bases, read in frame from base 1. CDR1 SGHTA and CDR2 FQGNSA were looked up in the germline V gene. What was sequenced was blood. This receptor chain uses TRBV7-2 and TRBJ2-7; D gene: possibly TRBD2, on 6 matching bases. The J call may be wrong; the DNA end is better matched by TRBJ2-5. The TCR originated in a woman in her sixties in good health. The nucleotide sequence reads as follows: TGTGCCGGCAGCTTAGCGTCCCAGGGAGGCGAGACCCAGTACTTC. The translation is CAGSLASQGGETQYF.